This section outlines one T cell receptor (beta chain) sequence together with its context. This clonotype was counted ten times or more. Its antigen specificity is not known. No clone much larger than this one lies a single base away; base qualities are absent. This sample stems from a study of tumor-infiltrating lymphocytes in oesophageal squamous cell carcinoma (dated by TCRdb to the mid-2010s). The CDR3 goes from the cysteine to the phenylalanine over 16 residues. Of the read, only the CDR3 DNA is kept; its 48 bases are in frame from base 1. CDR1 and CDR2 were assigned from the germline V gene as SGHVS and FNYEAQ. V is reduced by 6 bases and J by 5 bases, leaving a spacing of 22 bases between them. The library was generated by PCR. For sequencing, an Illumina HiSeq 2000 was employed. TCRdb reanalyzed the raw reads on its own, using fastp at Q25 for trimming and MiXCR for clone calling, and kept in-frame beta chains. Duplicate CDR3 protein sequences are folded into a single record with the most common DNA and genes. Present in this sample are around 15,000 distinct CDR3 sequences, around half of which were seen just once. Roughly 34% of the sample is taken by the ten largest.

The source of this sequence is a female donor with esophageal squamous cell carcinoma. Recombination joined TRBV7-6 with TRBJ2-5, with the D call perhaps TRBD1 or TRBD2, each one matching 5 bases. Sequencing input: esophageal tumor tissue. CDR3 reads: CASRKRGSDVGETQYF. The DNA sequence is TGTGCCAGCAGGAAGAGGGGCTCCGACGTTGGGGAGACCCAGTACTTC.